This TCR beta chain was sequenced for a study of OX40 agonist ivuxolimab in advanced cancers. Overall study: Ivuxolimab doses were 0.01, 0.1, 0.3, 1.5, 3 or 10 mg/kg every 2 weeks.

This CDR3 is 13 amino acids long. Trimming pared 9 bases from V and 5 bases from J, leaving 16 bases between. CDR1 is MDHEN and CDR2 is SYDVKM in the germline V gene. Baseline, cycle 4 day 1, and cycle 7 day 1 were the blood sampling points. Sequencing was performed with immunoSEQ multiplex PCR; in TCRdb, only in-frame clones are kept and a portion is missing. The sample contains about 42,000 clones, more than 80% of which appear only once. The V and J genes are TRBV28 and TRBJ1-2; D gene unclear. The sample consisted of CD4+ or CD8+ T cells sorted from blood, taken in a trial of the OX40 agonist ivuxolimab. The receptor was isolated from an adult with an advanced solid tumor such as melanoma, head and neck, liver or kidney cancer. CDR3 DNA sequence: TGTGCCAGTAACCCCACGCAACTGTATGGCTACACCTTC. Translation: CASNPTQLYGYTF.